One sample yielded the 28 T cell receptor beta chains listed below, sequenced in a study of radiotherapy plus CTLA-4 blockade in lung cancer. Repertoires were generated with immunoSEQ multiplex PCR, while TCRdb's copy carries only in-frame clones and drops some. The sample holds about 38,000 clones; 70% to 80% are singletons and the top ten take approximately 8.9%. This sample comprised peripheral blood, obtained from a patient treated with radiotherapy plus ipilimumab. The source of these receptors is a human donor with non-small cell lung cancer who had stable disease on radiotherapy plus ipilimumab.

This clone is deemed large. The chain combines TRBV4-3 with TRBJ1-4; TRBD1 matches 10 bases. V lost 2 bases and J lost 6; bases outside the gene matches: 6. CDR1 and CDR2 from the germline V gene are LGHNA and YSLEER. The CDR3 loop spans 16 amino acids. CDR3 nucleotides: TGCGCCAGCAGCCAAAACACCGGGACAGGGGATGAAAAACTGTTTTTT. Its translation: CASSQNTGTGDEKLFF.

CDR3 in DNA: TGTGCCAGCTCACTGGGGGACAGGGCATACAATGAGCAGTTCTTC. It codes for CASSLGDRAYNEQFF. The V call is TRBV18, the J call TRBJ2-1; TRBD1 matches at 9 bases. V gave up 4 bases and J gave up 4 bases; unmatched junction bases: 5. The CDR3 covers 15 residues. Germline values: CDR1 KGHSH, CDR2 LQKENI.

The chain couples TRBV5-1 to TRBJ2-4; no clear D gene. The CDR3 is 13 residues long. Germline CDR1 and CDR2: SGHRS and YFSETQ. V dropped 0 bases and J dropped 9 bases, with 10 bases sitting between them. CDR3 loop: CASSLEDPGIQYF. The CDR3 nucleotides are TGCGCCAGCAGCTTGGAGGATCCAGGCATTCAGTACTTC.

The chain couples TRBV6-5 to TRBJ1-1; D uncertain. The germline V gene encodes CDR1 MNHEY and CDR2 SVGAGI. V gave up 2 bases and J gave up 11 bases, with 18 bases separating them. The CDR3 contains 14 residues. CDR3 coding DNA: TGTGCCAGCAGTTACAGGCGCACGGACTTTTTGGCTTTCTTT. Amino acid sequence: CASSYRRTDFLAFF.

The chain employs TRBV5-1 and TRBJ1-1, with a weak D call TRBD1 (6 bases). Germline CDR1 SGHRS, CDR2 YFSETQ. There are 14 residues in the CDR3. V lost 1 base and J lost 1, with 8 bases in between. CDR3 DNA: TGCGCCAGCAGCTTGACGGACAGGAACACTGAAGCTTTCTTT. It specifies CASSLTDRNTEAFF.

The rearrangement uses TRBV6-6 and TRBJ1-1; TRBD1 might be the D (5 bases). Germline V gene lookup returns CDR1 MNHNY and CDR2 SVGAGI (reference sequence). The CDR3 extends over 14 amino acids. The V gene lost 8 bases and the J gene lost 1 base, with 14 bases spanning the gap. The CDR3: CASWGGIRNTEAFF. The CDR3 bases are TGTGCCAGCTGGGGGGGGATAAGGAACACTGAAGCTTTCTTT.

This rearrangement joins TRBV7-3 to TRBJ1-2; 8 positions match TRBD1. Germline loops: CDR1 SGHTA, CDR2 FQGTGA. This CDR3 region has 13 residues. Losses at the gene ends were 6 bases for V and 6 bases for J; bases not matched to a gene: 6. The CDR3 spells CASSSQGADGYTF. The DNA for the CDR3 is TGTGCCAGCAGTTCTCAGGGGGCTGATGGCTACACCTTC.

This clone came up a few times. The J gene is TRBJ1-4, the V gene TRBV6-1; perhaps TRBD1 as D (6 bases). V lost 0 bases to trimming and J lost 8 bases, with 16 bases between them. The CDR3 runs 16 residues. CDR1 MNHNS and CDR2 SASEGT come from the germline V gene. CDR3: CASSEAQVRGNEKLFF. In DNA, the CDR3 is TGTGCCAGCAGTGAAGCTCAGGTCAGGGGAAACGAAAAACTGTTTTTT.

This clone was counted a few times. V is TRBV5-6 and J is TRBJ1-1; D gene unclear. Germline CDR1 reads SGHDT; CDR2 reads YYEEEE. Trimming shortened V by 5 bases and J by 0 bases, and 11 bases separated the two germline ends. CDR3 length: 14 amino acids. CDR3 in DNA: TGTGCCAGCAGACTTACGGTGGTGAACACTGAAGCTTTCTTT. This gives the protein CASRLTVVNTEAFF.

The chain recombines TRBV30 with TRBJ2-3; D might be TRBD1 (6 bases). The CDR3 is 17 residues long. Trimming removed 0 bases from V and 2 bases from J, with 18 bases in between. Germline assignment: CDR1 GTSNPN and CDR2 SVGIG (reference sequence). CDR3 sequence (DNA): TGTGCCTGGAGTGTACAGGGTGGCGGACTTCCCACAGATACGCAGTATTTT. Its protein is CAWSVQGGGLPTDTQYF.

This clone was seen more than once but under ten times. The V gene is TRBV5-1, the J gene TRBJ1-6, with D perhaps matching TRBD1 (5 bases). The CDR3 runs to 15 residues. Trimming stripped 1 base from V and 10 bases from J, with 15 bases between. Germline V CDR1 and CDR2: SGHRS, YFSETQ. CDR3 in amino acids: CASSLIRGGESPLHF. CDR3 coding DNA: TGCGCCAGCAGCTTGATCCGGGGGGGGGAATCACCCCTCCACTTT.

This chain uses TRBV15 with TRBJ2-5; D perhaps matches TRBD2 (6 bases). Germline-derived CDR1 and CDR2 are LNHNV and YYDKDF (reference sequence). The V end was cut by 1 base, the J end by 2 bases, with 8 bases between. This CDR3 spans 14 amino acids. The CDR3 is CATSRGGTQETQYF. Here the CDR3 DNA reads TGTGCCACCAGCAGAGGAGGGACTCAAGAGACCCAGTACTTC.

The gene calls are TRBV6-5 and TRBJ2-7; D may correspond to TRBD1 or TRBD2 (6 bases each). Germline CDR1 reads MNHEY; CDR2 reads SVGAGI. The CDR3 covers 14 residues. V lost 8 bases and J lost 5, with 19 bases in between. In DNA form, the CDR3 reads TGTGCCAGCGTGTCCGGGGGACATATAGACGAGCAGTACTTC. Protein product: CASVSGGHIDEQYF.

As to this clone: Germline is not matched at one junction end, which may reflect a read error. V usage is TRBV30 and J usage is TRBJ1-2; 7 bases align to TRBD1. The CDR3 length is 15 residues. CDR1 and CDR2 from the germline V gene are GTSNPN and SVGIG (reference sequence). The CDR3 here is CAWALKAGQQATFLF. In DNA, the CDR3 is TGTGCCTGGGCCCTTAAAGCGGGACAGCAAGCGACCTTTCTATTC.

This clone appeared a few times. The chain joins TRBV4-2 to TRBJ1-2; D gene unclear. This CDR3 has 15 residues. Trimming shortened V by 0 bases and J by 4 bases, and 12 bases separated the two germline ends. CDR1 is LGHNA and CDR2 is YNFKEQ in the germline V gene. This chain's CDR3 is CASSQDAAPTYGYTF. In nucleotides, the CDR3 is TGTGCCAGCAGCCAAGACGCCGCCCCGACCTATGGCTACACCTTC.

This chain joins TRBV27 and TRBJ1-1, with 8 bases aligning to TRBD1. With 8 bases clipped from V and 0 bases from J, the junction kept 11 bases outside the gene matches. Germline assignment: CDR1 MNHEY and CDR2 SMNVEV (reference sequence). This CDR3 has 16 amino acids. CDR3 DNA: TGTGCCAGCCGATCCACTCAGGGGGCTATGAACACTGAAGCTTTCTTT. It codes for CASRSTQGAMNTEAFF.

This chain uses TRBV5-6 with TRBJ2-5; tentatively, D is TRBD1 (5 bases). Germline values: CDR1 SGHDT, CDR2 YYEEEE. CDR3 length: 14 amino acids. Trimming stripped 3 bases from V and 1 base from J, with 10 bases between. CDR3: CASSSSGSQETQYF. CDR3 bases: TGTGCCAGCAGCTCGTCAGGGTCCCAAGAGACCCAGTACTTC.

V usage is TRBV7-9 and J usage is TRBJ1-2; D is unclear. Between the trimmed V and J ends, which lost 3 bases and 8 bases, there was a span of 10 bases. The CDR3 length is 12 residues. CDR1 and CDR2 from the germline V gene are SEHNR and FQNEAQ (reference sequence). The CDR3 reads CASSLEGGGYTF. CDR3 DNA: TGTGCCAGCAGCTTGGAGGGTGGAGGCTACACCTTC.

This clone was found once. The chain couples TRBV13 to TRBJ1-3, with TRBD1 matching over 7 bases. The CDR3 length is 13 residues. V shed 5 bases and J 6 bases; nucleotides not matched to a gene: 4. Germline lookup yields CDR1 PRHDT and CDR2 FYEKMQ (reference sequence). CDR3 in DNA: TGTGCCAGCAGCCAGGACAGGACAAACACCATATATTTT. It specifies CASSQDRTNTIYF.

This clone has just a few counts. The CDR3 here is CASSDGGTQPQHF. For the CDR3, the DNA is TGTGCCAGCAGCGACGGAGGGACTCAGCCCCAGCATTTT. V usage is TRBV28 and J usage is TRBJ1-5; possibly TRBD1 for D (5 bases). Trimming removed 6 bases at V and 6 bases at J, with 12 bases between. Germline assignment: CDR1 MDHEN and CDR2 SYDVKM. The CDR3 is 13 residues long.

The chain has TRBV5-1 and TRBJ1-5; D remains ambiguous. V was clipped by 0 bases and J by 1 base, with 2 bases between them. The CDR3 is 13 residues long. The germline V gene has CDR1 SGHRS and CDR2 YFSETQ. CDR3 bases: TGCGCCAGCAGCTTGGGCAGCAATCAGCCCCAGCATTTT. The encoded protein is CASSLGSNQPQHF.

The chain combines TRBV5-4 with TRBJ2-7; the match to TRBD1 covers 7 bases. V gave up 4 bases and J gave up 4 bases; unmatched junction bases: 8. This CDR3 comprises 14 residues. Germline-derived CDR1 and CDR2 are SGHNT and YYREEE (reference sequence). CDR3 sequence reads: CASSLSTGSYEQYF. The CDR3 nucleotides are TGTGCCAGCAGCCTCTCGACAGGGAGTTACGAGCAGTACTTC.

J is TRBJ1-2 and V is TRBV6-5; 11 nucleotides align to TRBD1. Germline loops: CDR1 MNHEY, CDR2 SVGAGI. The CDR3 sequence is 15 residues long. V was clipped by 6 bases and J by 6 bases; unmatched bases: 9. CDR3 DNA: TGTGCCAGCAGGTCGGGGACAGGGGGTAGCAATGGCTACACCTTC. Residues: CASRSGTGGSNGYTF.

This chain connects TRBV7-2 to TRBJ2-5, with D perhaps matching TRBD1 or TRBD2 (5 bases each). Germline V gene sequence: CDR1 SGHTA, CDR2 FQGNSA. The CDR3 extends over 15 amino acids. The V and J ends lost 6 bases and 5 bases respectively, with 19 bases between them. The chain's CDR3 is CASSYGTLEVETQYF. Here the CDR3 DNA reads TGTGCCAGCAGTTACGGGACCCTGGAGGTCGAGACCCAGTACTTC.

The CDR3 DNA follows: TGTGCCAGCTCACCGAGGACAGATGAAGCTTTCTTT. This gives the protein CASSPRTDEAFF. The chain recombines TRBV18 with TRBJ1-1; D might be TRBD1 (6 bases). Germline CDR1 and CDR2: KGHSH and LQKENI. Trimming shortened V by 3 bases and J by 7 bases, and 9 bases separated the two germline ends. The length of the CDR3 is 12 residues.

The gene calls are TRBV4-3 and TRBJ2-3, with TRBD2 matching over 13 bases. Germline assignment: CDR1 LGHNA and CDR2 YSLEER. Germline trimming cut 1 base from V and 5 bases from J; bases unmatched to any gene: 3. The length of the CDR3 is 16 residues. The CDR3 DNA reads TGCGCCAGCAGCCAAGGAACTAGCGGGGGGGTAGATACGCAGTATTTT. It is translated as CASSQGTSGGVDTQYF.

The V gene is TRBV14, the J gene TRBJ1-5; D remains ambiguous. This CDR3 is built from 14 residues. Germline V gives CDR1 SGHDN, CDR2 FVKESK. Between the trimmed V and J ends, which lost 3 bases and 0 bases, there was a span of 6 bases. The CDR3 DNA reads TGTGCCAGCAGCCAGAGTAATAGCAATCAGCCCCAGCATTTT. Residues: CASSQSNSNQPQHF.

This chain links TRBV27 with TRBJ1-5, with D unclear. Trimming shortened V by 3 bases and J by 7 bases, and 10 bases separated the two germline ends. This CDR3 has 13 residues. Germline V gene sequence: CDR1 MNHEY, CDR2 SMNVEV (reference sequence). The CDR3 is CASSFLKGQPQHF. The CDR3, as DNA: TGTGCCAGCAGTTTTTTAAAAGGGCAGCCCCAGCATTTT.